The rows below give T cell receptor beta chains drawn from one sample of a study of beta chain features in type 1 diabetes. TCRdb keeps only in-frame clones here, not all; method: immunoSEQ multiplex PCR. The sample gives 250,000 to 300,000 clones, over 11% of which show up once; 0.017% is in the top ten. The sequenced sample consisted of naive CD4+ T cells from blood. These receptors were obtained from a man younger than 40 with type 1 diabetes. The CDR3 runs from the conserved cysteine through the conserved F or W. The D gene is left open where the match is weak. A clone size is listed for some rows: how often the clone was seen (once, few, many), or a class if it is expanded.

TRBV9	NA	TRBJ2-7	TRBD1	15	TGTGCCAGCAGCCCGAGGGGACAGGGGGGTTTCGAGCAGTACTTC	CASSPRGQGGFEQYF
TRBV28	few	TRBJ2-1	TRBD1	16	TGTGCCAGCAGTTTGTCCCGATACAGGGGGTACAATGAGCAGTTCTTC	CASSLSRYRGYNEQFF
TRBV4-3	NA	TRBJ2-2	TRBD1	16	TGCGCCAGCAGCCCCATGACAGGGACGGCGACCGGGGAGCTGTTTTTT	CASSPMTGTATGELFF
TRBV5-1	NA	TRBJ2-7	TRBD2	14	TGCGCCAGCAGCTCCGGACTAGTGAGAGGCGAGCAGTACTTC	CASSSGLVRGEQYF
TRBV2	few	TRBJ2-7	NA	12	TGTGCCAGCAGTGAAACTAGCTACGAGCAGTACTTC	CASSETSYEQYF
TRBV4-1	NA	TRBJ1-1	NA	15	TGCGCCAGCAGCCAAGGGGACACCGATCGCACTGAAGCTTTCTTT	CASSQGDTDRTEAFF
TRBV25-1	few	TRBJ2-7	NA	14	TGTGCCAGCAGTGCCCTCCAAGGACACGCGCAGTGGTACTTC	CASSALQGHAQWYF
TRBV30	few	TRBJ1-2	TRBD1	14	TGTGCCTGGACCACAGGGGGCGGAAACTATGGCTACACCTTC	CAWTTGGGNYGYTF
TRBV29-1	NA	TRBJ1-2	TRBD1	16	TGCAGCGTTGAAGAACGTGGCGACAGGGGCAAGTATGGCTACACCTTC	CSVEERGDRGKYGYTF
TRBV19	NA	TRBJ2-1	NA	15	TGTGCCAGCCGCAAACTAGTTAATGCCGACAATGAGCAGTTCTTC	CASRKLVNADNEQFF
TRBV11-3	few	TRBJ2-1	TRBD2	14	TGTGCCAGCAGTCCCGGCGGGAGTGACAATGAGCAGTTCTTC	CASSPGGSDNEQFF
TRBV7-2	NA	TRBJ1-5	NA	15	TGTGCCAGCAGCCCCGGACTGGCCGGCAATCAGCCCCAGCATTTT	CASSPGLAGNQPQHF
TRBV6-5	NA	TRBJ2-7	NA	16	TGTGCCAGCAGTTACTCCTACAGTTCCGGTGCCTACGAGCAGTACTTC	CASSYSYSSGAYEQYF
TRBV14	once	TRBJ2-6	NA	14	TGTGCCAGCAGCCGGAGCTGTGGGGCCAACGTCCTGACTTTC	CASSRSCGANVLTF
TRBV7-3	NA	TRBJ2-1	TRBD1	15	TGTGCCAGCAGCTTAGGACAGGGGGGCGACAATGAGCAGTTCTTC	CASSLGQGGDNEQFF
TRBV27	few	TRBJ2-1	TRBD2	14	TGTGCCAGCAGTTTCGGAGGACTAGCGAATGAGCAGTTCTTC	CASSFGGLANEQFF
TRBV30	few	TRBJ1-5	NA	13	TGTGCCTGGAGTGGGACAGATAATCAGCCCCAGCATTTT	CAWSGTDNQPQHF
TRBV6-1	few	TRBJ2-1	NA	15	NA	CASILGQGVYNEQFF
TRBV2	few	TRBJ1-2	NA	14	TGTGCCAGCAGTGGCGGAAACAGGAACTATGGCTACACCTTC	CASSGGNRNYGYTF
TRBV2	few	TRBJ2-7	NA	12	TGTGCCAGCAGAAGCGGTCCCTACGAGCAGTACTTC	CASRSGPYEQYF
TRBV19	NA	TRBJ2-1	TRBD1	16	TGTGCCAGTAGTATTTGGACAGGGGAGTCCTACAATGAGCAGTTCTTC	CASSIWTGESYNEQFF
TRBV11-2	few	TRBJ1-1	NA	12	TGTGCCAGCAGTCCGAGACACCCTGAAGCTTTCTTT	CASSPRHPEAFF
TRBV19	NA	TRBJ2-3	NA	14	TGTGCCAGTAGCATATTTGCGGGCACAGATACGCAGTATTTT	CASSIFAGTDTQYF
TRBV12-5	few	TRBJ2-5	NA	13	TGTGCTAGTGGTTTCAACAGAGGGGAGACCCAGTACTTC	CASGFNRGETQYF
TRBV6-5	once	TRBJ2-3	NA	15	TGTGCCAGCAGTTACGAAGGACATAACACAGATACGCAGTATTTT	CASSYEGHNTDTQYF
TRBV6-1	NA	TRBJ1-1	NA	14	TGTGCCAGCAGTGGAACGACAGGGAACACTGAAGCTTTCTTT	CASSGTTGNTEAFF
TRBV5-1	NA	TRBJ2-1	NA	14	TGCGCCAGCAGCTTGTCCAGCTCCTACAATGAGCAGTTCTTC	CASSLSSSYNEQFF
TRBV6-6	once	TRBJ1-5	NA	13	TGTGCCAGCAGTCAGGCTCAGATACAGCCCCAGCATTTT	CASSQAQIQPQHF
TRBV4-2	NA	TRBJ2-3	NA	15	TGTGCCAGCAACAACATAGGGCGGGGCACAGATACGCAGTATTTT	CASNNIGRGTDTQYF
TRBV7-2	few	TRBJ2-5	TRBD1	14	TGTGCCAGCAGCTACCAGGGGGCTAGGGAGACCCAGTACTTC	CASSYQGARETQYF
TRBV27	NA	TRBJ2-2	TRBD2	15	TGTGCCAGCAGTGTACAAGGGACTATCACCGGGGAGCTGTTTTTT	CASSVQGTITGELFF
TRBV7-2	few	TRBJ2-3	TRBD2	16	TGTGCCAGCAGTTTAAGCGGGAGATTAAGCACAGATACGCAGTATTTT	CASSLSGRLSTDTQYF
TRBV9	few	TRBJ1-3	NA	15	TGTGCCAGCAGCGTAGTGCCCGGCTCTGGAAACACCATATATTTT	CASSVVPGSGNTIYF
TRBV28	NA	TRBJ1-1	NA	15	TGTGCCAGCAGTTCCTTGGGAGGGAAAAACACTGAAGCTTTCTTT	CASSSLGGKNTEAFF
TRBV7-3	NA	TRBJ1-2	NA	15	TGTGCCAGCAGCACCGATTCGACCGGGGACTATGGCTACACCTTC	CASSTDSTGDYGYTF
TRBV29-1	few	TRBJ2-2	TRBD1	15	TGCAGCGGCCGATGGGACAGGGTGACCACCGGGGAGCTGTTTTTT	CSGRWDRVTTGELFF
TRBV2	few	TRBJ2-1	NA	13	TGTGCCAGCACACGGGAGATTCTGAATGAGCAGTTCTTC	CASTREILNEQFF
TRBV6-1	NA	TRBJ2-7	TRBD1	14	TGTGCCAGCAGTGTCAAAGGGGGCAACGGCGAGCAGTACTTC	CASSVKGGNGEQYF
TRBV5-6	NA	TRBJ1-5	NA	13	TGTGCCAGCAGCATTACAGGGTACCAGCCCCAGCATTTT	CASSITGYQPQHF
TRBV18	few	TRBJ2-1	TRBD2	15	TGTGCCAGCTCAACGGGAGGGCCGTTTTACAATGAGCAGTTCTTC	CASSTGGPFYNEQFF
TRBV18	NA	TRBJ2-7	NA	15	TGTGCCAGCTCACCAGGAGGGGACTTCTCCTACGAGCAGTACTTC	CASSPGGDFSYEQYF
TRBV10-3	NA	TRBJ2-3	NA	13	TGTGCCGTTGTGAGGGCCGGGGAAGATACGCAGTATTTT	CAVVRAGEDTQYF
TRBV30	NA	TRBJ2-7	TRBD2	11	TGTGCCTGGACTAGCGGGCACGAGCAGTACTTC	CAWTSGHEQYF
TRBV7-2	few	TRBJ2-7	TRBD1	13	TGTGCCAGCAGCGCCCTCAGGGGGAGCGAGCAGTACTTC	CASSALRGSEQYF